These T cell receptor beta chains were read from a single sample in a study of OX40 agonist ivuxolimab in advanced cancers. Method: immunoSEQ multiplex PCR; TCRdb's copy keeps in-frame clones and lacks some. Among 66,000 or so clones listed, roughly 90% were seen once. Sample: CD4+ or CD8+ T cells sorted from blood, taken in a trial of the OX40 agonist ivuxolimab. Receptor source: an adult with an advanced solid tumor such as melanoma, head and neck, liver or kidney cancer. Each CDR3 is given with its conserved first and last residue. Each record gives: V gene, clone size, D gene, J gene, CDR3 DNA, CDR3 protein. The D gene is left open where the match is weak. Size is omitted from some rows. Given values are once, few, many or a class for expanded clones.

V gene: TRBV7-3
clone size: -
D gene: TRBD1
J gene: TRBJ1-2
CDR3 DNA: TGTGCCAGCAGCCCACAAACGGGGACAGGGAACGACTATGGCTACACCTTC
CDR3 protein: CASSPQTGTGNDYGYTF

V gene: TRBV11-2
clone size: -
D gene: -
J gene: TRBJ1-4
CDR3 DNA: TGTGCCAGCAGCGCGACAGGAAATGGTGAAAAACTGTTTTTT
CDR3 protein: CASSATGNGEKLFF

V gene: TRBV6-5
clone size: -
D gene: TRBD1
J gene: TRBJ2-5
CDR3 DNA: TGTGCCAGCAGTTACAGGTGGCAGGGGGCCCAAGAGACCCAGTACTTC
CDR3 protein: CASSYRWQGAQETQYF

V gene: TRBV7-6
clone size: -
D gene: TRBD1
J gene: TRBJ2-7
CDR3 DNA: TGTGCCAGCAGCCGAGGGGACAGAACCTACGAGCAGTACTTC
CDR3 protein: CASSRGDRTYEQYF

V gene: TRBV7-2
clone size: -
D gene: TRBD1
J gene: TRBJ2-5
CDR3 DNA: TGTGCCAGCAGCCCACAGGGGGCCAAAAAGGAGACCCAGTACTTC
CDR3 protein: CASSPQGAKKETQYF

V gene: TRBV4-1
clone size: -
D gene: TRBD1
J gene: TRBJ2-7
CDR3 DNA: TGCGCCAGCAGCACACCGGGACAGGGGACTCCTTTCTTC
CDR3 protein: CASSTPGQGTPFF

V gene: TRBV27
clone size: -
D gene: -
J gene: TRBJ2-6
CDR3 DNA: TGTGCCAGCGGGGTATCCTTGGGGAACAACGTCCTGACTTTC
CDR3 protein: CASGVSLGNNVLTF

V gene: TRBV10-3
clone size: -
D gene: TRBD2
J gene: TRBJ2-1
CDR3 DNA: TGTGCCATCAGTGGGGGACTAGCGGGAGAGAGGGATGAGCAGTTCTTC
CDR3 protein: CAISGGLAGERDEQFF

V gene: TRBV2
clone size: -
D gene: -
J gene: TRBJ1-1
CDR3 DNA: TGTGCCAGCAGTGAAAGGGCAGACCTGGACACTGAAGCTTTCTTT
CDR3 protein: CASSERADLDTEAFF

V gene: TRBV28
clone size: -
D gene: TRBD2
J gene: TRBJ2-2
CDR3 DNA: TGTGCCAGCCTAGCGGGAGGGAACACCGGGGAGCTGTTTTTT
CDR3 protein: CASLAGGNTGELFF

V gene: TRBV28
clone size: -
D gene: -
J gene: TRBJ1-5
CDR3 DNA: TGTGCCAGCAGTTCAGGTTTTGGCAATCAGCCCCAGCATTTT
CDR3 protein: CASSSGFGNQPQHF

V gene: TRBV27
clone size: -
D gene: -
J gene: TRBJ2-7
CDR3 DNA: TGTGCCAGCAGTTCACCGTTCTCAGGCGAGCAGTACTTC
CDR3 protein: CASSSPFSGEQYF

V gene: TRBV5-4
clone size: once
D gene: -
J gene: TRBJ1-6
CDR3 DNA: TGTGCCAGCAGCTTTACACCCGGGACAAAAGATAATTCACCCCTCCACTTT
CDR3 protein: CASSFTPGTKDNSPLHF

V gene: TRBV14
clone size: -
D gene: -
J gene: TRBJ2-1
CDR3 DNA: TGTGCCAGCAGCCCAACTTCCGGGACGATCAATGAGCAGTTCTTC
CDR3 protein: CASSPTSGTINEQFF

V gene: TRBV7-2
clone size: -
D gene: -
J gene: TRBJ2-5
CDR3 DNA: TGTGCCAGCAGCTTAGCTAGGGGGAAGCAAGAGACCCAGTACTTC
CDR3 protein: CASSLARGKQETQYF

V gene: TRBV6-5
clone size: few
D gene: -
J gene: TRBJ1-6
CDR3 DNA: TGTGCCAGCAGTTCGAAGGGAAGCTCCTATAATTCACCCCTCCACTTT
CDR3 protein: CASSSKGSSYNSPLHF

V gene: TRBV19
clone size: -
D gene: TRBD2
J gene: TRBJ2-1
CDR3 DNA: TGTGCCAGTAGTCCACTAGCGGTGAGCTCCTACAATGAGCAGTTCTTC
CDR3 protein: CASSPLAVSSYNEQFF

V gene: TRBV5-4
clone size: -
D gene: -
J gene: TRBJ1-2
CDR3 DNA: TGTGCCAGCAGCTTGGTAAAATCTTCCGAATTATATGGCTACACCTTC
CDR3 protein: CASSLVKSSELYGYTF

V gene: TRBV5-8
clone size: -
D gene: -
J gene: TRBJ1-2
CDR3 DNA: TGTGCCAGCAGCTTGAAGGGGCGCGACTATGGCTACACCTTC
CDR3 protein: CASSLKGRDYGYTF

V gene: TRBV7-8
clone size: -
D gene: -
J gene: TRBJ1-5
CDR3 DNA: TGTGCCAGCGGGGACCGGCTGTCCAGGAATCAGCCCCAGCATTTT
CDR3 protein: CASGDRLSRNQPQHF

V gene: TRBV19
clone size: -
D gene: -
J gene: TRBJ1-2
CDR3 DNA: TGTGCCAGTATCACCCCAGGACAGAGCTATGGCTACACCTTC
CDR3 protein: CASITPGQSYGYTF

V gene: TRBV6-5
clone size: -
D gene: -
J gene: TRBJ2-3
CDR3 DNA: TGTGCCAGCAGTTCTGTAGCAGATACGCAGTATTTT
CDR3 protein: CASSSVADTQYF

V gene: TRBV14
clone size: few
D gene: -
J gene: TRBJ2-1
CDR3 DNA: TGTGCCAGCAGCCCCCTCTATTCTCGGGGGCTCAGGATATACAATGAGCAGTTCTTC
CDR3 protein: CASSPLYSRGLRIYNEQFF

V gene: TRBV28
clone size: few
D gene: -
J gene: TRBJ1-5
CDR3 DNA: TGTGCCAGCAGGGGCTACAATAGCAATCAGCCCCAGCATTTT
CDR3 protein: CASRGYNSNQPQHF

V gene: TRBV28
clone size: -
D gene: TRBD1
J gene: TRBJ1-5
CDR3 DNA: TGTGCCAGCGTTCTCCGGGACAGGGTGAGACAGCCCCAGCATTTT
CDR3 protein: CASVLRDRVRQPQHF

V gene: TRBV28
clone size: -
D gene: -
J gene: TRBJ1-1
CDR3 DNA: TGTGCCAGCACTCCTCGCGGGACTGAAGCTTTCTTT
CDR3 protein: CASTPRGTEAFF

V gene: TRBV5-4
clone size: -
D gene: -
J gene: TRBJ2-4
CDR3 DNA: TGTGCCAGCAGCTCACAGGGAGTGAAAAACATTCAGTACTTC
CDR3 protein: CASSSQGVKNIQYF

V gene: TRBV5-3
clone size: -
D gene: TRBD2
J gene: TRBJ2-3
CDR3 DNA: TGTGCCAGAAGCGGGGGACTAGCGGGAGCTCTAGATACGCAGTATTTT
CDR3 protein: CARSGGLAGALDTQYF

V gene: TRBV30
clone size: -
D gene: -
J gene: TRBJ2-1
CDR3 DNA: TGTGCCTGGTCGCGATGGGGGTTAGAACATAGCTCCTACAATGAGCAGTTCTTC
CDR3 protein: CAWSRWGLEHSSYNEQFF

V gene: TRBV27
clone size: -
D gene: -
J gene: TRBJ1-4
CDR3 DNA: TGTGCCAGCAGTTTGTCGGGGAGGGCGGGAAAACTGTTTTTT
CDR3 protein: CASSLSGRAGKLFF

V gene: TRBV7-2
clone size: -
D gene: TRBD1
J gene: TRBJ1-6
CDR3 DNA: TGTGCCAGCAGCCCCACAGGGGGTCCGGCACCCCTCCACTTT
CDR3 protein: CASSPTGGPAPLHF

V gene: TRBV6-6
clone size: few
D gene: -
J gene: TRBJ1-3
CDR3 DNA: TGTGCCAGCAGTCCCAGGGACCGAACGGAAGGAAACACCATATATTTT
CDR3 protein: CASSPRDRTEGNTIYF

V gene: TRBV5-1
clone size: -
D gene: -
J gene: TRBJ1-2
CDR3 DNA: TGCGCCAGCAGCTCGCTTCTGGGAGACTATGGCTACACCTTC
CDR3 protein: CASSSLLGDYGYTF

V gene: TRBV30
clone size: few
D gene: -
J gene: TRBJ1-5
CDR3 DNA: TGTGCCTGGAGTTTCACAGGGAACCAGCCCCAGCATTTT
CDR3 protein: CAWSFTGNQPQHF

V gene: TRBV4-1
clone size: -
D gene: -
J gene: TRBJ1-3
CDR3 DNA: TGCGCCAGCAGCCAAGAAGGGGTGGCAGGGACTGGAAACACCATATATTTT
CDR3 protein: CASSQEGVAGTGNTIYF

V gene: TRBV7-9
clone size: -
D gene: TRBD2
J gene: TRBJ2-1
CDR3 DNA: TGTGCCAGCAGCTTTCCCCTAGCGGGAGTATCCTACAATGAGCAGTTCTTC
CDR3 protein: CASSFPLAGVSYNEQFF

V gene: TRBV10-2
clone size: -
D gene: -
J gene: TRBJ2-1
CDR3 DNA: TGCGCCAGCAGTGAGTCGTACTCCTACAATGAGCAGTTCTTC
CDR3 protein: CASSESYSYNEQFF

V gene: TRBV21-1
clone size: -
D gene: -
J gene: TRBJ2-4
CDR3 DNA: TGTGCCAGCAGCAAAGACCCCGCTAGTGCAAAAAACATTCAGTACTTC
CDR3 protein: CASSKDPASAKNIQYF